This T cell receptor beta chain was identified during a study of Graves' ophthalmopathy and Graves' hyperthyroidism (dated by TCRdb to 2017 to 2018). Some background on the complete study: Peripheral blood samples were taken at the time of initial diagnosis, before any treatment was given. In total, 135 blood samples were TCR-sequenced: approximately 42 ophthalmopathy, 75 hyperthyroidism and roughly 17 hyperthyroidism-to-ophthalmopathy patients. Following sample collection, hyperthyroidism patients were given methimazole at a starting dose of 30 mg daily, and ophthalmopathy patients were given high-dose intravenous methylprednisolone. An independent validation cohort comprised around 19 hyperthyroidism patients and 15 to 17 patients who later progressed from hyperthyroidism to ophthalmopathy. To tell Graves' ophthalmopathy apart from Graves' hyperthyroidism, and to predict which patients would progress to ophthalmopathy, the study relied on TCR beta repertoire signatures. To explore V-J signatures that separate ophthalmopathy from hyperthyroidism, a discovery set of 95 to 100 patients was enrolled, consisting of 43 with ophthalmopathy and around 57 with stable hyperthyroidism. In several hyperthyroidism patients, the T-cell repertoires found in thyroid tissue were compared with those found in blood.

For repertoire sequencing, the TCR beta CDR3 regions were amplified from RNA transcripts. HTBI primers and the Qiagen OneStep RT-PCR kit were used in a first-round RT-PCR, which was followed by a second-round multiplex PCR, size selection and purification. The libraries underwent paired-end sequencing with 100 bp reads on an Illumina HiSeq2000. As for the original processing: SOAPnuke was used to process the reads, throwing out any read that had adapters, had uncalled bases, had a mean Phred below 15, or lacked an exact constant-primer or identifier match. COPE v1.2.5 was used to merge the high-quality paired reads. Each unique nucleotide sequence was treated as a clonotype, and MiTCR v1.1 was used to align the clonotypes to the IMGT TRB V, D and J references. Only V-J combinations with frequency above 0.0001 were analysed, covering around 99% of repertoires. For each V-J combination, a TCR clonal expansion and chaos score was defined as the ratio of F50 clonal expansion to chaos observed in the TCRdist matrix. Welch's t-statistics and random forest were used to reduce the features to about a dozen V-J combinations, which were then used as input to a naive Bayes classifier. The Morisita-Horn index was used to measure how similar the thyroid and blood repertoires were. TCRdb reanalyzed the raw reads on its own, using fastp at Q25 for trimming and MiXCR for clone calling, and kept in-frame beta chains. Rows matching on CDR3 protein sequence are summarized as one entry with the most common DNA and genes. The V and J calls, along with clone size, are taken from TCRdb and not from the paper's own processing. The sample records 660,000 or so distinct CDR3 sequences, over 40% of which are singletons. Of the sample, 3% to 3.5% is held by the ten largest clones.

There are 13 amino acids in the CDR3, from cysteine to phenylalanine inclusive. CDR3 DNA is the only sequence kept; it has 39 bases, read in frame from the first base. V gives up 10 bases and J gives up 6 bases, and the segment between their germline ends measures 16 bases. The germline V gene encodes CDR1 LNHDA and CDR2 SQIVND (reference sequence). Broader findings and caveats from the paper: Among expanded thyroid clonotypes with frequency above 0.001, most also showed up in blood, which suggests that blood repertoires may reflect the thyroid immune response. Sample size was not statistically predetermined, and group allocation was not concealed from the investigators. In cross-validation, the 13-signature model distinguished ophthalmopathy from stable hyperthyroidism with 85% to 90% sensitivity and nearly 82% specificity, and in the test set the corresponding values were roughly 80% and 76%. In validation, the model predicted ophthalmopathy progression with 70.59% sensitivity and 72.22% specificity; roughly 12 predicted patients were CT-confirmed with GO in a median of approximately 6.5 months.

Ophthalmopathy patients had moderately to severely active disease, Clinical Activity Score of at least 3, NOSPECS grade of at least 4, and disease duration under 3 months. Patients were excluded if they had other autoimmune diseases, uncontrolled infections, pregnancy or lactation. Clinical symptoms, serum thyroxine, TRAb, thyroid ultrasound and orbital computed tomography formed the basis of the diagnosis. PBMCs were isolated from roughly 10 ml of fresh peripheral blood by Ficoll-Paque density gradient centrifugation. Total RNA was extracted with Trizol reagent and quality-checked on an Agilent 2100 Bioanalyzer. There are many counts of this clonotype. Its antigen specificity is not known. No base quality values were provided; no much bigger clone lies one nucleotide off.

This receptor was obtained from an adult man with Graves' ophthalmopathy. What was sequenced was peripheral blood. The sequence is built from TRBV19 and TRBJ1-5, with a weak D call of TRBD1 (5 bases match). The CDR3: CATWKGGVQPQHF. The bases read TGTGCCACCTGGAAAGGAGGGGTTCAGCCCCAGCATTTT.